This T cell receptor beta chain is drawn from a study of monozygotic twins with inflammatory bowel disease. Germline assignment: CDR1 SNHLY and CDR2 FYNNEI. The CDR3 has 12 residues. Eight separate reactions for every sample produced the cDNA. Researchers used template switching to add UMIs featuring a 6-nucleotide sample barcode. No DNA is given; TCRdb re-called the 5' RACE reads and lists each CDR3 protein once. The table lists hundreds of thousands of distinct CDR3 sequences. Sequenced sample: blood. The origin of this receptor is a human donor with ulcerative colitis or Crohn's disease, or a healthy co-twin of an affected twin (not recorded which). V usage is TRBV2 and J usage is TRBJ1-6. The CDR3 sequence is CASSVEYSPLHF.